One sample yielded the 21 T cell receptor beta chains listed below, sequenced in a study of T cells after yellow fever vaccination. TCRdb independently ran MiXCR on the 5' RACE reads; one entry per CDR3 protein. The sample lists 300,000 to 450,000 distinct CDR3 sequences, around 6.5% occurring once. Here the sequenced sample was PBMCs, taken 5 days after the yellow fever booster vaccination. The receptors were sampled from a man aged 25-45 years who received the YFV17D yellow fever vaccine.

This clonotype was recorded many times. The chain employs TRBV20-1 and TRBJ2-5; D possibly corresponds to TRBD2 (6 bases). Trimming removed 1 base from V and 4 bases from J, with 13 bases in between. From germline, CDR1 is DFQATT and CDR2 SNEGSKA (reference sequence). The CDR3 has 14 amino acids. The CDR3 here is CSARVAGSLETQYF. CDR3 coding DNA: TGCAGTGCTAGAGTCGCGGGAAGTCTAGAGACCCAGTACTTC.

This clonotype appeared a few times. The CDR3 sequence is CASSIGQSYTGELFF. In DNA, the CDR3 is TGTGCCAGTAGTATTGGCCAGTCTTACACCGGGGAGCTGTTTTTT. The genes are TRBV19 and TRBJ2-2; D gene uncertain. V lost 3 bases, J lost 3 bases, and 11 bases lay in between. This CDR3 spans 15 amino acids. Germline CDR1 is LNHDA and CDR2 is SQIVND (reference sequence).

This clonotype was seen more than once but under ten times. V usage is TRBV19 and J usage is TRBJ1-5, with 7 bases that match TRBD1. The CDR3 loop spans 13 amino acids. With 5 bases clipped from V and 6 bases from J, the junction kept 4 bases outside the gene matches. CDR1 and CDR2 (germline): LNHDA, SQIVND (reference sequence). The CDR3 loop reads CASSSDRVQPQHF. CDR3 coding DNA: TGTGCCAGTAGTTCAGACAGGGTTCAGCCCCAGCATTTT.

This clonotype occurred many times. This chain links TRBV5-5 with TRBJ2-4, with D possibly TRBD1 on 6 matching bases. The CDR3 extends over 14 amino acids. The V and J ends lost 0 bases and 6 bases respectively, with 10 bases between them. From germline, CDR1 is SGHKS and CDR2 YYEKEE (reference sequence). CDR3 sequence: CASSLVQGTNIQYF. CDR3 coding DNA: TGTGCCAGCAGCTTGGTACAGGGAACAAACATTCAGTACTTC.

Regarding this clonotype: This may come from a read error, since a much larger clone is one base off. The gene calls are TRBV29-1 and TRBJ2-3, with 7 bases aligning to TRBD1. From germline, CDR1 is SQVTM and CDR2 ANQGSEA. The CDR3 runs 14 residues. The CDR3 reads CSVWGQLSTDTPYF. CDR3 sequence (DNA): TGCAGCGTTTGGGGACAGCTTAGCACAGATACGCCGTATTTT.

This clonotype was observed a few times. The chain links TRBV29-1 to TRBJ2-1; no firm D call. Looked up from germline, CDR1 is SQVTM and CDR2 is ANQGSEA. The CDR3 is made up of 12 amino acids. Trimming stripped 7 bases from V and 0 bases from J, with 7 bases between. The CDR3 nucleotides are TGCAGCGCCTTGAGCTCCTACAATGAGCAGTTCTTC. This codes for CSALSSYNEQFF.

The table lists this clonotype with a few counts. V usage is TRBV12-3 or TRBV12-4 and J usage is TRBJ2-4, with D tentatively TRBD1 (6 bases). Trimming stripped 6 bases from V and 3 bases from J, with 15 bases between. The CDR3 contains 15 residues. The CDR3 nucleotides are TGTGCCAGCAGAAGGGACACCGTAGGCAAAAACATTCAGTACTTC. Protein: CASRRDTVGKNIQYF.

This clonotype has ten or more counts. Written as DNA, the CDR3 is TGTGCCAGCAGCTTAGCGGCCGGGACTAGCCCCACAGATACGCAGTATTTT. It yields the protein CASSLAAGTSPTDTQYF. V and J are TRBV7-9 and TRBJ2-3; 9 bases are a match to TRBD2. CDR1 is SEHNR and CDR2 is FQNEAQ in the germline V gene (reference sequence). This CDR3 contains 17 residues. The V gene end was trimmed by 0 bases and the J gene end by 2 bases; junction bases not matched to a gene: 6.

This clonotype was picked up many times. The CDR3 nucleotides read TGCAGTGCTAGTTGGGGCGGGGTCACAGATACGCAGTATTTT. The encoded protein is CSASWGGVTDTQYF. This chain connects TRBV20-1 to TRBJ2-3, with D perhaps matching TRBD2 (6 bases). Germline V gene data show CDR1 as DFQATT and CDR2 as SNEGSKA (reference sequence). The CDR3 spans 14 residues. Trimming stripped 3 bases from V and 2 bases from J, with 12 bases between.

In this sample, this clonotype turned up a few times. The chain joins TRBV18 to TRBJ2-1, with D uncertain. The CDR3 runs to 13 residues. Germline assignment: CDR1 KGHSH and CDR2 LQKENI. V was clipped by 2 bases and J by 10 bases, with 12 bases between them. CDR3 bases: TGTGCCAGCTCACCAACTGGAAACTCCGAGCAGTTCTTC. Amino acids: CASSPTGNSEQFF.

The chain recombines TRBV5-4 with TRBJ2-3; D unresolved. V was trimmed by 4 bases and J by 1 base, leaving 13 bases between them. Germline-derived CDR1 and CDR2 are SGHNT and YYREEE (reference sequence). This CDR3 spans 15 amino acids. As DNA, the CDR3 is TGTGCCAGCAGCCCGACCCCCCAGGGCACAGATACGCAGTATTTT. Translated, it gives CASSPTPQGTDTQYF.

J is TRBJ1-1 and V is TRBV29-1; possible D gene TRBD1, 5 bases. V was shortened by 6 bases and J by 5 bases, with 16 bases between the two germline ends. The length of the CDR3 is 13 residues. In germline, CDR1 is SQVTM, CDR2 ANQGSEA. The CDR3 nucleotides are TGCAGCGTAGGAGAGGGGATTGGGACTGAAGCTTTCTTT. Encoded protein: CSVGEGIGTEAFF.

In its sample, this clonotype was seen many times. V usage is TRBV18 and J usage is TRBJ2-5; D might be TRBD1 (6 bases). Between the trimmed V and J ends, which lost 5 bases and 2 bases, there was a span of 12 bases. The length of the CDR3 is 14 residues. Germline V gene data show CDR1 as KGHSH and CDR2 as LQKENI. CDR3 coding DNA: TGTGCCAGCTCATCACAGGGTGGTCAAGAGACCCAGTACTTC. It codes for CASSSQGGQETQYF.

This clonotype occurred many times. This sequence joins TRBV6-2 or TRBV6-3 and TRBJ2-1, with D tentatively TRBD2 (5 bases). The CDR3 runs 14 residues. Germline CDR1 and CDR2: MNHEY and SVGEGT. Trimming took off 6 bases at V and 6 bases at J, with 15 bases between the two ends. The CDR3 sequence: CASRRELVVNEQFF. In nucleotides, the CDR3 is TGTGCCAGCAGGAGGGAGCTGGTGGTCAATGAGCAGTTCTTC.

In this sample, this clonotype turned up a few times. J is TRBJ2-2 and V is TRBV28, with no clear D. V was trimmed by 2 bases and J by 6 bases, leaving 10 bases between them. Germline V lookup: CDR1 MDHEN, CDR2 SYDVKM. The CDR3 is made up of 14 amino acids. CDR3 bases: TGTGCCAGCAGTTTAAATGCCGGGCCCGGGGAGCTGTTTTTT. It translates to CASSLNAGPGELFF.

This clonotype came up many times. The chain carries TRBV5-6 and TRBJ2-1; TRBD1 is a possible D gene (5 bases). The CDR3 has 11 amino acids. Trimming cost V 7 bases and J 7 bases, with 9 bases left between them. The V gene's germline CDR1 is SGHDT and CDR2 YYEEEE. The CDR3 DNA sequence: TGTGCCAGCCGCCCAGGGAATGAGCAGTTCTTC. The encoded protein is CASRPGNEQFF.

The genes are TRBV12-3 or TRBV12-4 and TRBJ1-1; a possible D gene is TRBD1 (5 bases). V shed 6 bases and J shed 2 bases, with 13 bases lying between them. The CDR3 extends over 14 amino acids. The CDR3 reads CASRGGSLNTEAFF. CDR3 coding DNA: TGTGCCAGCAGGGGGGGGAGTCTTAACACTGAAGCTTTCTTT.

This clonotype was picked up a small number of times. CDR3 nucleotides: TGTGCCACCAGTGATGGTGATAGCAATCAGCCCCAGCATTTT. Amino acids: CATSDGDSNQPQHF. The rearrangement joins TRBV24-1 to TRBJ1-5; D not certain. V lost 3 bases and J lost 0, with 5 bases in between. CDR1 is KGHDR, CDR2 SFDVKD, per germline. CDR3 size: 14 residues.

At least ten counts were recorded for this clonotype. The CDR3 is CSAKPGTAYNEQFF. The CDR3 nucleotides are TGCAGTGCGAAGCCGGGAACCGCCTACAATGAGCAGTTCTTC. This rearrangement joins TRBV20-1 to TRBJ2-1; the D gene is possibly TRBD2 (5 bases). The CDR3 spans 14 residues. V lost 6 bases to trimming and J lost 2 bases, with 14 bases between them. In germline, CDR1 is DFQATT, CDR2 SNEGSKA (reference sequence).

This clonotype came up a few times. V gene TRBV19 combines with J gene TRBJ2-1, with no clear D. Germline CDR1 and CDR2: LNHDA and SQIVND (reference sequence). V was pared by 4 bases and J by 6 bases, with 16 bases between. This CDR3 has 15 residues. In nucleotides, the CDR3 is TGTGCCAGTAGTACGACTCTATTTTCCCCCAATGAGCAGTTCTTC. Its translation: CASSTTLFSPNEQFF.

This clonotype occurred a few times. CDR3 DNA: TGTGCCAGCAGCCAGGGGACTAGCGGAGGGACCCAGTACTTC. It yields the protein CASSQGTSGGTQYF. The chain carries TRBV7-8 and TRBJ2-5, with 11 positions matching TRBD2. Looked up from germline, CDR1 is SGHVS and CDR2 is FQNEAQ. The junction had 6 bases not matched to a gene; V was cut back by 5 bases and J by 7 bases. The CDR3 extends over 14 amino acids.